These T cell receptor beta chains were read from a single sample in a study of long-term antiretroviral therapy in people with HIV. The table came from immunoSEQ multiplex PCR; TCRdb's copy has only in-frame clones and leaves some out. Of under 50,000 clones listed, approximately 86% are singletons. The sample consisted of unsorted PBMCs, taken just before starting antiretroviral therapy. The source is a woman under 30 with HIV. Each CDR3 is given with its conserved first and last residue. D genes are given only for firm matches. Rows give clone size only sometimes, using once, few, many, or a class for an expanded clone.

j_call: TRBJ1-2; d_call: NA; v_call: TRBV27; clone_size: NA; cdr3_aa: CASSPRSGDGYTF; cdr3_nt: TGTGCCAGCAGCCCTCGGTCGGGGGATGGCTACACCTTC
j_call: TRBJ2-7; d_call: TRBD1; v_call: TRBV5-1; clone_size: NA; cdr3_aa: CASSFDRGYEQYF; cdr3_nt: TGCGCCAGCAGCTTTGACAGGGGCTACGAGCAGTACTTC
j_call: TRBJ2-1; d_call: NA; v_call: TRBV14; clone_size: NA; cdr3_aa: CASSHPLLYPYNEQFF; cdr3_nt: TGTGCCAGCAGCCATCCACTCTTGTACCCCTACAATGAGCAGTTCTTC
j_call: TRBJ2-3; d_call: NA; v_call: TRBV9; clone_size: NA; cdr3_aa: CASSGHQLAGLIRTDTQYF; cdr3_nt: TGTGCCAGCAGCGGACATCAACTGGCAGGGCTCATTAGGACAGATACGCAGTATTTT
j_call: TRBJ1-1; d_call: NA; v_call: TRBV19; clone_size: NA; cdr3_aa: CASIRSTSNTEAFF; cdr3_nt: TGTGCCAGTATCAGGAGTACTTCGAACACTGAAGCTTTCTTT
j_call: TRBJ2-2; d_call: NA; v_call: TRBV5-1; clone_size: once; cdr3_aa: CASSLDGGTGELFF; cdr3_nt: TGCGCCAGCAGCTTGGACGGGGGAACCGGGGAGCTGTTTTTT
j_call: TRBJ1-1; d_call: TRBD1; v_call: TRBV19; clone_size: NA; cdr3_aa: CASSNRGTTEAFF; cdr3_nt: TGTGCCAGTAGTAACAGGGGAACTACTGAAGCTTTCTTT
j_call: TRBJ1-4; d_call: TRBD1; v_call: TRBV18; clone_size: NA; cdr3_aa: CASSPVQGDEKLFF; cdr3_nt: TGTGCCAGCTCACCGGTACAGGGGGATGAAAAACTGTTTTTT
j_call: TRBJ2-6; d_call: TRBD1; v_call: TRBV5-1; clone_size: NA; cdr3_aa: CASSMDRGAGANVLTF; cdr3_nt: TGCGCCAGCAGCATGGACAGGGGGGCTGGGGCCAACGTCCTGACTTTC
j_call: TRBJ1-2; d_call: NA; v_call: TRBV5-1; clone_size: NA; cdr3_aa: CASSLSVDNYGYTF; cdr3_nt: TGCGCCAGCAGCCTATCGGTAGATAACTATGGCTACACCTTC
j_call: TRBJ2-1; d_call: NA; v_call: TRBV27; clone_size: NA; cdr3_aa: CASSRSGVRGNEQFF; cdr3_nt: TGTGCCAGCAGTCGAAGCGGGGTGAGGGGGAATGAGCAGTTCTTC
j_call: TRBJ2-1; d_call: NA; v_call: TRBV28; clone_size: NA; cdr3_aa: CASSLGRRGTIPGYNEQFF; cdr3_nt: TGTGCCAGCAGTTTAGGGCGGCGGGGGACAATCCCGGGGTACAATGAGCAGTTCTTC
j_call: TRBJ1-2; d_call: NA; v_call: TRBV15; clone_size: NA; cdr3_aa: CATSYTGATNYGYTF; cdr3_nt: TGTGCCACCAGCTACACCGGGGCCACTAACTATGGCTACACCTTC
j_call: TRBJ2-3; d_call: TRBD2; v_call: TRBV15; clone_size: NA; cdr3_aa: CATSRDPNIAGVGTDTQYF; cdr3_nt: TGTGCCACCAGCAGAGATCCGAATATAGCGGGAGTTGGCACAGATACGCAGTATTTT
j_call: TRBJ2-7; d_call: TRBD2; v_call: TRBV9; clone_size: NA; cdr3_aa: CASSVGTSGYEQYF; cdr3_nt: TGTGCCAGCAGCGTAGGGACTAGCGGGTACGAGCAGTACTTC
j_call: TRBJ2-7; d_call: TRBD2; v_call: TRBV7-9; clone_size: few; cdr3_aa: CATTLAGVSYEQYF; cdr3_nt: TGTGCCACCACTCTAGCGGGAGTGTCCTACGAGCAGTACTTC
j_call: TRBJ2-4; d_call: NA; v_call: TRBV28; clone_size: NA; cdr3_aa: CASSSRLVPQYF; cdr3_nt: TGTGCCAGCAGTTCCAGACTAGTCCCTCAGTACTTC